These 9 T cell receptor beta chains share one sample of origin, sequenced in a study of beta chain features in type 1 diabetes. Study-level points and caveats: Among all four CD4+ subsets, Type 1 diabetes patients had TCRB CDR3s that were moderately but significantly shorter.

Expressed TCRB transcripts got sequenced, as all isolated RNA was reverse transcribed. Assay used: immunoSEQ multiplex PCR; TCRdb lists only in-frame clones, some missing. The data hold around 360,000 clones, with roughly 12% observed a single time. Their target antigens are unknown. The sample taken for sequencing was naive CD4+ T cells from blood. These receptors were collected from a woman between 18 and 29 years old with type 1 diabetes.

The V call is TRBV9, the J call TRBJ1-2, with TRBD1 identical over 7 bases. The length of the CDR3 is 16 residues. J was trimmed by 4 bases and V by 3 bases; bases with no gene match: 12. Per germline, CDR1 SGDLS and CDR2 YYNGEE. The CDR3 loop reads CASSATGVAFSYGYTF. The CDR3 DNA reads as TGTGCCAGCAGCGCCACAGGGGTCGCATTCTCCTATGGCTACACCTTC.

Notes on this clone: Other DNA sequences in the same sample also yield this CDR3. The V call is TRBV2, the J call TRBJ2-5; D gene unclear. The germline gives CDR1 SNHLY, CDR2 FYNNEI. The CDR3 runs to 11 residues. Trimming took 6 bases from V and 2 from J, leaving 4 bases between them. The CDR3 loop is CASSPQETQYF. The DNA for the CDR3 is TGTGCCAGCAGCCCACAAGAGACCCAGTACTTC.

The rearrangement joins TRBV5-1 to TRBJ2-7; 8 nucleotides align to TRBD2. The CDR3 is 16 residues long. The ends lost 4 bases at V and 0 bases at J; junction bases unmatched: 9. From germline, CDR1 is SGHRS and CDR2 YFSETQ. The CDR3 DNA reads as TGCGCCAGCAGCCCCCTGACTAGCGAAATCTCCTACGAGCAGTACTTC. As protein: CASSPLTSEISYEQYF.

This clone occurred a few times. The V gene is TRBV29-1, the J gene TRBJ2-1; 9 bases are shared with TRBD1. Looked up from germline, CDR1 is SQVTM and CDR2 is ANQGSEA. The junction had 13 bases not matched to a gene; V was cut back by 4 bases and J by 12 bases. This CDR3 region has 14 residues. CDR3 DNA sequence: TGCAGCGTTGGCCGGGACAGGGTCCGAGTGGGGCAGTTCTTC. Translation gives CSVGRDRVRVGQFF.

On this clone: At one end, the junction sequence differs from germline, possibly due to a read error. The chain carries TRBV7-9 and TRBJ2-1, with 7 nucleotides matching TRBD2. CDR3 length equals 14 residues. CDR1 is SEHNR, CDR2 FQNEAQ, per germline (reference sequence). The CDR3 spells CASSPSRDYDEEFF. In DNA form, the CDR3 reads TGTGCCAGCAGCCCTAGTAGGGACTATGATGAGGAGTTCTTC.

The sample holds a few counts of this clone. V usage is TRBV9 and J usage is TRBJ2-4; tentatively, D is TRBD2 (5 bases). The CDR3 consists of 17 residues. The germline CDR1 and CDR2 sequences are SGDLS and YYNGEE. V gave up 4 bases and J gave up 2 bases, with 19 bases separating them. CDR3 region: CASSPLPWGESKNIQYF. CDR3 bases: TGTGCCAGCAGCCCACTCCCCTGGGGAGAGTCCAAAAACATTCAGTACTTC.

The chain links TRBV13 to TRBJ2-1; D may be TRBD1 (8 bases). This CDR3 is built from 13 residues. Looked up from germline, CDR1 is PRHDT and CDR2 is FYEKMQ (reference sequence). Trimming took off 6 bases at V and 9 bases at J, with 15 bases between the two ends. CDR3 sequence reads: CASRQQGGGEQFF. The CDR3 DNA sequence: TGTGCCAGCAGACAACAGGGGGGGGGTGAGCAGTTCTTC.

CDR3 residues: CAWSPGDGQPQHF. The DNA for the CDR3 is TGTGCCTGGAGCCCAGGGGACGGACAGCCCCAGCATTTT. This rearrangement joins TRBV30 to TRBJ1-5, with a weak D call TRBD1 (6 bases). The germline CDR1 and CDR2 sequences are GTSNPN and SVGIG (reference sequence). The CDR3 sequence is 13 residues long. Trimming shortened V by 3 bases and J by 7 bases, and 13 bases separated the two germline ends.

This clone has only a few counts. The rearrangement joins TRBV11-2 to TRBJ2-7; no reliable D call. This CDR3 is 13 amino acids long. Germline V CDR1 and CDR2: SGHAT, FQNNGV. The V end was cut by 0 bases, the J end by 5 bases, with 8 bases between. The CDR3 nucleotides read TGTGCCAGCAGCTTAGACGTCAGAAACGAGCAGTACTTC. Translated: CASSLDVRNEQYF.